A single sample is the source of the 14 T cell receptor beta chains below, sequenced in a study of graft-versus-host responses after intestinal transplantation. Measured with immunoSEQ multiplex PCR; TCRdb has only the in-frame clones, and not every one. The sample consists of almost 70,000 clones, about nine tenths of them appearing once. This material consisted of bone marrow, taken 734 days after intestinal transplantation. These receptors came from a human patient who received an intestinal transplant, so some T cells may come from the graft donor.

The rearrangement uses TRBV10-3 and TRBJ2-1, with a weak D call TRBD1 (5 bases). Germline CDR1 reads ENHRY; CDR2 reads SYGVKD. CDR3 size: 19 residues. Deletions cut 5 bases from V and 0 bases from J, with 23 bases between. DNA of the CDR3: TGTGCCATCAGTCCAAAGAGAGACGCGACAGCGATCTCCTACAATGAGCAGTTCTTC. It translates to CAISPKRDATAISYNEQFF.

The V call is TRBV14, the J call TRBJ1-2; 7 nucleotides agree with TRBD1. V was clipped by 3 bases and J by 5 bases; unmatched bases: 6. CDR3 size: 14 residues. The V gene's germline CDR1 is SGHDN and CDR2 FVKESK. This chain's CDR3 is CASSQGDRYYGYTF. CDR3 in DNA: TGTGCCAGCAGCCAGGGGGACAGATATTATGGCTACACCTTC. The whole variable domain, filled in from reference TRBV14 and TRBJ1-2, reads EAGVTQFPSHSVIEKGQTVTLRCDPISGHDNLYWYRRVMGKEIKFLLHFVKESKQDESGMPNNRFLAERTGGTYSTLKVQPAELEDSGVYFCASSQGDRYYGYTFGSGTRLTVV.

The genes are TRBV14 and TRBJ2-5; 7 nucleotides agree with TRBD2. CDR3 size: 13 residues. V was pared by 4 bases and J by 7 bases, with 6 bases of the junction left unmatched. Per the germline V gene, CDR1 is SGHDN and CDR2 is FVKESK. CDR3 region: CASSRQREGTQYF. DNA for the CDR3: TGTGCCAGCAGCCGCCAAAGGGAGGGGACCCAGTACTTC.

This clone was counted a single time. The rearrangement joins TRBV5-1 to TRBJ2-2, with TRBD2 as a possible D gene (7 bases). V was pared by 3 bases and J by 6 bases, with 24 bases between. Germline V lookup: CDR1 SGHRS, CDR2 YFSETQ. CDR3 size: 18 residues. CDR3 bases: TGCGCCAGCAGCTCCCATAACCTGGGGGGGGCATTCGCCGGGGAGCTGTTTTTT. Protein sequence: CASSSHNLGGAFAGELFF.

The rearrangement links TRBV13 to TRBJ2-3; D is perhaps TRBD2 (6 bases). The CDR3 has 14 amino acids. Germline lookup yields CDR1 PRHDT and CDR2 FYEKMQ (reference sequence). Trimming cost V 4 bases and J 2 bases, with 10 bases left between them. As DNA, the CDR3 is TGTGCCAGCAGCTCCCCGGGAGCCACAGATACGCAGTATTTT. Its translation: CASSSPGATDTQYF.

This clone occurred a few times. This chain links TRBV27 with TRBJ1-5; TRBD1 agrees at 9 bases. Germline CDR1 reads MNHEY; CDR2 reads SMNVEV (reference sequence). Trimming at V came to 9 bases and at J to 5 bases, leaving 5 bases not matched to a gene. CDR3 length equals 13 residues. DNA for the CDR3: TGTGCCAGTGCGGGACAGGGCTATCAGCCCCAGCATTTT. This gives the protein CASAGQGYQPQHF.

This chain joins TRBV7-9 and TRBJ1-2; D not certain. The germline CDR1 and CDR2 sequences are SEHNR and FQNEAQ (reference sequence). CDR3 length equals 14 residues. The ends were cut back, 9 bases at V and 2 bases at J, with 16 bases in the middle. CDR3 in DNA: TGTGCCAGTACGGATGCCATTTCAAACTATGGCTACACCTTC. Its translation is CASTDAISNYGYTF.

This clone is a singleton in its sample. The CDR3 sequence: CASRKARFGETQYF. CDR3 coding DNA: TGTGCCAGCAGAAAGGCTAGATTCGGAGAGACCCAGTACTTC. This chain connects TRBV28 to TRBJ2-5; unclear D gene. Trimming took off 6 bases at V and 4 bases at J, with 15 bases between the two ends. This CDR3 has 14 amino acids. Germline CDR1 is MDHEN and CDR2 is SYDVKM.

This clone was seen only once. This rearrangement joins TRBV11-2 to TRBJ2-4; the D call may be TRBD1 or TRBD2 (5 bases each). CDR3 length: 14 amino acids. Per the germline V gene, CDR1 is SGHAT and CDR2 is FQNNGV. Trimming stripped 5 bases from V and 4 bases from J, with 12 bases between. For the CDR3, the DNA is TGTGCCAGCAGCGACCGGGACCGAAAAAACATTCAGTACTTC. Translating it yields CASSDRDRKNIQYF.

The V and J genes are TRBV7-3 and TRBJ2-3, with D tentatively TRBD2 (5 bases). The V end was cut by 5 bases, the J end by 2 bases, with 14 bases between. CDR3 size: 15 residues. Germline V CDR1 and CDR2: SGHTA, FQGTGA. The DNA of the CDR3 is TGTGCCAGCAGCCCTCAGCGGCAGTCCACAGATACGCAGTATTTT. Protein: CASSPQRQSTDTQYF.

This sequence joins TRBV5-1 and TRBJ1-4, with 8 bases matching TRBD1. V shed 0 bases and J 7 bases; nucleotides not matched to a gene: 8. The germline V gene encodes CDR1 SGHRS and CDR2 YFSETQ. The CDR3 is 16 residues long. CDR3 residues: CASSLEVGTGTEKLFF. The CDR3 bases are TGCGCCAGCAGCTTGGAGGTTGGGACAGGTACTGAAAAACTGTTTTTT.

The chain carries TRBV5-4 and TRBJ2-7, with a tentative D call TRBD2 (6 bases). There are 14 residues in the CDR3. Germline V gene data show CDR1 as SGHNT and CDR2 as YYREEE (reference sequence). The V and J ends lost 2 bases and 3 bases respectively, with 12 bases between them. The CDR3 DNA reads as TGTGCCAGCAGCTTTAGCGGAGGATACTACGAGCAGTACTTC. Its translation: CASSFSGGYYEQYF.

The CDR3 DNA follows: TGCGCCAGCAGCCAAGGGACTTTAGAGACCCAGTACTTC. Its translation: CASSQGTLETQYF. This chain connects TRBV4-1 to TRBJ2-5, with TRBD2 as a possible D gene (5 bases). The CDR3 loop spans 13 amino acids. V was shortened by 1 base and J by 4 bases, with 7 bases between the two germline ends. Looked up from germline, CDR1 is MGHRA and CDR2 is YSYEKL.

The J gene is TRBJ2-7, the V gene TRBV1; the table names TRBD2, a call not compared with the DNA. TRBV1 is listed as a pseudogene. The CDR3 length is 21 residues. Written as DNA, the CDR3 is TGCACCAGCAGCCCGACTACTGGTACTGGAACGGGAGGAATTATCTCCTACGAGCAGTACTTC. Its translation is CTSSPTTGTGTGGIISYEQYF.